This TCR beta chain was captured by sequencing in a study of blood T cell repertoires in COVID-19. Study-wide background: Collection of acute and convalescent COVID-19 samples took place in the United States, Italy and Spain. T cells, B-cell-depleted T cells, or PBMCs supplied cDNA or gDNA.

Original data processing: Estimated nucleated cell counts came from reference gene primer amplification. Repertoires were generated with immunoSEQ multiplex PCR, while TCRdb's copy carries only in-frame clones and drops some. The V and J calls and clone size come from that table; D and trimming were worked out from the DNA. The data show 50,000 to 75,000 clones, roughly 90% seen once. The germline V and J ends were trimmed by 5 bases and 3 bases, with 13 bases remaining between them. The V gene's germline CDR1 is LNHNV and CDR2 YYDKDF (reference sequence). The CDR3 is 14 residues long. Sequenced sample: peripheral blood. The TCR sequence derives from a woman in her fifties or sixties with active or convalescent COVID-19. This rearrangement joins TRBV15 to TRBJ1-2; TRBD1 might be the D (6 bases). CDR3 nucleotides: TGTGCCACCAGCCCCGAGGGGGGGGACTATGGCTACACCTTC. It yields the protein CATSPEGGDYGYTF. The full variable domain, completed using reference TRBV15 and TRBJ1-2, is DAMVIQNPRYQVTQFGKPVTLSCSQTLNHNVMYWYQQKSSQAPKLLFHYYDKDFNNEADTPDNFQSRRPNTSFCFLDIRSPGLGDTAMYLCATSPEGGDYGYTFGSGTRLTVV.